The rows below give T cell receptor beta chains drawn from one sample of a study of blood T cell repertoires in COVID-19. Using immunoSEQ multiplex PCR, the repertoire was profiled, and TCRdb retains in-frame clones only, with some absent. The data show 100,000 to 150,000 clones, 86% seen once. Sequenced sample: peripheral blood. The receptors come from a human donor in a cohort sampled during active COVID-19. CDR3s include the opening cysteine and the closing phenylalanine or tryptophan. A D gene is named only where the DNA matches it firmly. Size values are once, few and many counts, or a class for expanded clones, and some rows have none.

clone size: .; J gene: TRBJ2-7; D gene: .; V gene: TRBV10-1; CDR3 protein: CASLEQYF; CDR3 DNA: TGCGCCAGCCTCGAGCAGTACTTC
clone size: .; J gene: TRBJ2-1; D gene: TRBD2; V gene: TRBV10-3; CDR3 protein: CAISDPGLAGVGEQFF; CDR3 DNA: TGTGCCATCAGTGATCCGGGACTAGCGGGAGTAGGTGAGCAGTTCTTC
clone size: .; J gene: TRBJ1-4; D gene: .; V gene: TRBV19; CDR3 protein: CASSTQGFHEKLFF; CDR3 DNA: TGTGCCAGTAGTACTCAGGGGTTTCATGAAAAACTGTTTTTT
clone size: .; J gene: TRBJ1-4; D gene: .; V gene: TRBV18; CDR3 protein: CASSPRDSPEKLFF; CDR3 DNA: TGTGCCAGCTCACCCCGAGACAGCCCTGAAAAACTGTTTTTT
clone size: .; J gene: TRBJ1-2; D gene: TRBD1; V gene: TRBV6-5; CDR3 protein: CASNRGGYGYTF; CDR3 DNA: TGTGCCAGCAACAGGGGAGGCTATGGCTACACCTTC
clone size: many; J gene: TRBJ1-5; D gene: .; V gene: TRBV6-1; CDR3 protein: CASSEPGISNQPQHF; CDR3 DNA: TGTGCCAGCAGTGAACCAGGAATTAGCAATCAGCCCCAGCATTTT
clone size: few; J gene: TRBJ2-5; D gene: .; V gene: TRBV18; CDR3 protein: CASSPGGGKETQYF; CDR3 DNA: TGTGCCAGCTCACCCGGAGGGGGCAAGGAGACCCAGTACTTC
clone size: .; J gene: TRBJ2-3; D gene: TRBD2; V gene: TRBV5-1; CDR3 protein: CASSPSGSVWAQYF; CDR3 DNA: TGCGCCAGCAGCCCTAGCGGGAGTGTTTGGGCGCAGTATTTT
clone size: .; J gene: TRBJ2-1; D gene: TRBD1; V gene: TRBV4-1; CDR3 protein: CASSQVLFGTGGPYNEQFF; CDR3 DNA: TGCGCCAGCAGCCAAGTTCTTTTTGGGACAGGAGGCCCCTACAATGAGCAGTTCTTC
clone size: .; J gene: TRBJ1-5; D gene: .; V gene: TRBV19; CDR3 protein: CASSVRAPNQPQHF; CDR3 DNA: TGTGCCAGTAGTGTGCGAGCCCCCAATCAGCCCCAGCATTTT
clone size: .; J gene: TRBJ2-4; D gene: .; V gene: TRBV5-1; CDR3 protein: CASSRQGAKNIQYF; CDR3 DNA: TGCGCCAGCAGCCGGCAGGGCGCTAAAAACATTCAGTACTTC
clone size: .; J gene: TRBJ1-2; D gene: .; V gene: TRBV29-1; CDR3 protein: CSVEDSGSGVGGYTF; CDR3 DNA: TGCAGCGTTGAAGATAGCGGGAGCGGGGTAGGAGGCTACACCTTC
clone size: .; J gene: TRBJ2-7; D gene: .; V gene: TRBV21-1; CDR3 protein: CASSLSIGTTGQKDEQYF; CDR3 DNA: TGTGCCAGCAGCCTCTCAATTGGGACGACGGGACAGAAGGACGAGCAGTACTTC
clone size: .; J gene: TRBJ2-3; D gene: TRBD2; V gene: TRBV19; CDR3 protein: CASRLLATSTDTQYF; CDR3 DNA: TGTGCCAGTAGACTACTAGCGACTAGCACAGATACGCAGTATTTT
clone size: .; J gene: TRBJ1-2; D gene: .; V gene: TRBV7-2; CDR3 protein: CASSPQGNYGYTF; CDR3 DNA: TGTGCCAGCAGCCCCCAGGGCAACTATGGCTACACCTTC
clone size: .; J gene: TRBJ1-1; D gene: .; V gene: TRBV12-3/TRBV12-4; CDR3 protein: CASRTLSGTEAFF; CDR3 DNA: TGTGCCAGCAGGACCCTGTCGGGCACTGAAGCTTTCTTT
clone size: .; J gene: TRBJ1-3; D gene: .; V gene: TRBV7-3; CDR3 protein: CASSLTSSGNTIYF; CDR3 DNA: TGTGCCAGCAGCTTAACCAGTTCTGGAAACACCATATATTTT
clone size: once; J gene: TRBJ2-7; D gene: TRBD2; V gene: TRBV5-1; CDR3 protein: CASSGLAGSSYEQYF; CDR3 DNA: TGCGCCAGCAGCGGACTAGCGGGTAGCTCCTACGAGCAGTACTTC
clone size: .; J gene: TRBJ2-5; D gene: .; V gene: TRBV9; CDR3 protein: CASGTTNTQYF; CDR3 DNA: TGTGCCAGCGGAACGACAAACACCCAGTACTTC
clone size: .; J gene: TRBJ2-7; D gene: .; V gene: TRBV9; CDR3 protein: CATSLREQYF; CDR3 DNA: TGTGCCACCTCTCTCCGGGAGCAGTACTTC
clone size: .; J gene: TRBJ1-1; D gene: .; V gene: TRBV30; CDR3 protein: CAFAWNTEAFF; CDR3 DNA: TGTGCCTTCGCGTGGAACACTGAAGCTTTCTTT
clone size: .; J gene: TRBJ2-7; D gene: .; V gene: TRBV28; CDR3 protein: CASSLPGAGTYEQYF; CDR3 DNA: TGTGCCAGCAGTTTACCAGGTGCGGGAACCTACGAGCAGTACTTC
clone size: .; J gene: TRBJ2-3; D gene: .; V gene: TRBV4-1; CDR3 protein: CASSHRSSPVGLSTDTQYF; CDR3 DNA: TGCGCCAGCAGCCACCGCTCTTCCCCCGTGGGACTTTCCACAGATACGCAGTATTTT
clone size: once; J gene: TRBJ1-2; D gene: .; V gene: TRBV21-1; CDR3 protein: CASTKSLPGQGGSGYTF; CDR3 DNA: TGTGCCAGCACCAAATCGCTTCCGGGACAGGGAGGGTCAGGCTACACCTTC
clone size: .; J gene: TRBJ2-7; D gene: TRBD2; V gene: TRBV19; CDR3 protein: CASSLLAGAVEQYF; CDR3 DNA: TGTGCCAGTAGTCTCTTAGCGGGAGCTGTCGAGCAGTACTTC
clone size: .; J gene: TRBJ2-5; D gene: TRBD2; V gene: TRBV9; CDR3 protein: CASSARLADQETQYF; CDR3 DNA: TGTGCCAGCAGCGCACGACTAGCGGACCAAGAGACCCAGTACTTC
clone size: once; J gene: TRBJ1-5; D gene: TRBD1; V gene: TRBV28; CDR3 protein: CASSQGQGGRQPQHF; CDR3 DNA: TGTGCCAGCAGTCAGGGACAGGGTGGACGTCAGCCCCAGCATTTT
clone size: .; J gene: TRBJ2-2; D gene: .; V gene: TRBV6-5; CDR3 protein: CASSYSRLVPSRELFF; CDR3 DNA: TGTGCCAGCAGTTACTCGAGACTAGTTCCATCCCGGGAGCTGTTTTTT
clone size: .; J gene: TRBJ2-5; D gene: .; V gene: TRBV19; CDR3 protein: CASSTYREGETQYF; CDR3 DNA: TGTGCCAGTAGTACGTACAGGGAAGGAGAGACCCAGTACTTC
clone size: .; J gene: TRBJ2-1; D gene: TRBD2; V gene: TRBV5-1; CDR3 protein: CASSFLAGRTYDEQFF; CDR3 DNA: TGCGCCAGCAGCTTCCTAGCGGGACGTACCTATGATGAGCAGTTCTTC
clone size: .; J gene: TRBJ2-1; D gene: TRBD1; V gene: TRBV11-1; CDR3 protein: CASTLARGSAYNEQFF; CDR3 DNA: TGTGCCAGCACCCTAGCCAGGGGGAGTGCGTACAATGAGCAGTTCTTC
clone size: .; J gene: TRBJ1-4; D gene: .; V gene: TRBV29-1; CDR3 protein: CSVAGGKRSEKLFF; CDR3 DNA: TGCAGCGTTGCAGGCGGGAAGCGGAGTGAAAAACTGTTTTTT
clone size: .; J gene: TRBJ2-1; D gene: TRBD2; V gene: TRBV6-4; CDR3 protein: CASSDSPRAGDYNEQFF; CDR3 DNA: TGTGCCAGCAGTGACTCCCCCCGCGCGGGAGACTACAATGAGCAGTTCTTC
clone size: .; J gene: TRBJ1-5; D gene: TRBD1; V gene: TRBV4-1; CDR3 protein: CASSQLLRDRASNQPQHF; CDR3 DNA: TGCGCCAGCAGCCAACTCCTCCGGGACAGGGCCTCGAACCAGCCCCAGCATTTT
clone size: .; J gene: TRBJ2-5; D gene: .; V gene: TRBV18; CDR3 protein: CASSLTLATQETQYF; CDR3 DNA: TGTGCCAGCTCACTTACCCTAGCGACACAAGAGACCCAGTACTTC
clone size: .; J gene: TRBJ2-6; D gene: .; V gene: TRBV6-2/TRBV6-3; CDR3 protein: CASSFLVSGANVLTF; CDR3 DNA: TGTGCCAGCAGTTTCCTTGTCTCTGGGGCCAACGTCCTGACTTTC
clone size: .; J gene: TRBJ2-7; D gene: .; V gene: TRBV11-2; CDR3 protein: CASSQWYEQYF; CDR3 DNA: TGTGCCAGCAGCCAGTGGTACGAGCAGTACTTC
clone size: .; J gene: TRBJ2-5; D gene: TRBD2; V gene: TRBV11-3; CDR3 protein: CASSFSGNQETQYF; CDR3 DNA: TGTGCCAGCAGCTTTAGCGGGAATCAAGAGACCCAGTACTTC
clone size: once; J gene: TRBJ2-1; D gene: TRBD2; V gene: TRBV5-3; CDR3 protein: CARSSPANSGRLYNEQFF; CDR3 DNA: TGTGCCAGAAGCTCCCCAGCAAATAGCGGGAGGCTCTACAATGAGCAGTTCTTC
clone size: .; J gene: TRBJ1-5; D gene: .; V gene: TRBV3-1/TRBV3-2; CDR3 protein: CASSQGGGESSNQPQHF; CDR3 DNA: TGTGCCAGCAGCCAAGGTGGGGGGGAATCCAGCAATCAGCCCCAGCATTTT
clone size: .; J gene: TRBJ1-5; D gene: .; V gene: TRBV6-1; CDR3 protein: CASSEGAGGNQPQHF; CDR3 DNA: TGTGCCAGCAGTGAAGGGGCAGGGGGCAATCAGCCCCAGCATTTT
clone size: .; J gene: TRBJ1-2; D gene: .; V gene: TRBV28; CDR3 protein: CASGGQPAHGYTF; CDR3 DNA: TGTGCCAGCGGAGGACAGCCAGCTCATGGCTACACCTTC
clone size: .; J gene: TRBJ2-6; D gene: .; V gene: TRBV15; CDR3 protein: CATSTGQISGANVLTF; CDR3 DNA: TGTGCCACCAGCACCGGACAGATCTCTGGGGCCAACGTCCTGACTTTC
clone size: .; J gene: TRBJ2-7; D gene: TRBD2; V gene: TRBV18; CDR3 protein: CASSEYSGLAGGDEQYF; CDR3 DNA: TGTGCCAGCTCAGAATATTCTGGACTAGCGGGAGGCGACGAGCAGTACTTC
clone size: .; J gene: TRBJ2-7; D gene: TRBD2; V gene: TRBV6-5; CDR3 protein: CASGTSGRRSYEQYF; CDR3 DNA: TGTGCCAGCGGGACTAGCGGGAGGAGATCCTACGAGCAGTACTTC
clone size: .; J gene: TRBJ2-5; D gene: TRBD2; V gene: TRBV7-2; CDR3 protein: CASSLPGTSRYMGGETQYF; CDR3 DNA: TGTGCCAGCAGCTTACCCGGGACTAGCCGCTACATGGGAGGAGAGACCCAGTACTTC
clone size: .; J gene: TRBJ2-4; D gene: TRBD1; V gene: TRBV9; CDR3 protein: CASSVDGQGENIQYF; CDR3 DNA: TGTGCCAGCAGCGTAGACGGACAGGGGGAAAACATTCAGTACTTC
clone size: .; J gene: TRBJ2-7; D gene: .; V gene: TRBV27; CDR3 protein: CASSLAGYYEQYF; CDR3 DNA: TGTGCCAGCAGTTTAGCAGGCTACTACGAGCAGTACTTC
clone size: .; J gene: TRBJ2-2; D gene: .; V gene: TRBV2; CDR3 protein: CASRGAASSFGELFF; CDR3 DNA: TGTGCCAGCAGGGGAGCAGCCTCGTCTTTCGGGGAGCTGTTTTTT
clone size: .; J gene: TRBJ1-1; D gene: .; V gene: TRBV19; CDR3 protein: CASLGKGPTEAFF; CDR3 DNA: TGTGCCAGTCTAGGGAAGGGGCCCACTGAAGCTTTCTTT
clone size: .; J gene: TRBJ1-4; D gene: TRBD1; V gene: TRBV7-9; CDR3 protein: CASSTRLTGGFEKLFF; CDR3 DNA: TGTGCCAGCAGCACCCGATTGACAGGGGGTTTTGAAAAACTGTTTTTT
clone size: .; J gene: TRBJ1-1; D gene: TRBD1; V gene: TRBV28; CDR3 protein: CASSITGVVTEAFF; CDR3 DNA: TGTGCCAGCAGTATTACAGGGGTTGTCACTGAAGCTTTCTTT
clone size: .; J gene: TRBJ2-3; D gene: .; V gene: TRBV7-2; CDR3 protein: CASSSQRILGSTDTQYF; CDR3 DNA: TGTGCCAGCAGCTCGCAGCGAATACTGGGTAGCACAGATACGCAGTATTTT